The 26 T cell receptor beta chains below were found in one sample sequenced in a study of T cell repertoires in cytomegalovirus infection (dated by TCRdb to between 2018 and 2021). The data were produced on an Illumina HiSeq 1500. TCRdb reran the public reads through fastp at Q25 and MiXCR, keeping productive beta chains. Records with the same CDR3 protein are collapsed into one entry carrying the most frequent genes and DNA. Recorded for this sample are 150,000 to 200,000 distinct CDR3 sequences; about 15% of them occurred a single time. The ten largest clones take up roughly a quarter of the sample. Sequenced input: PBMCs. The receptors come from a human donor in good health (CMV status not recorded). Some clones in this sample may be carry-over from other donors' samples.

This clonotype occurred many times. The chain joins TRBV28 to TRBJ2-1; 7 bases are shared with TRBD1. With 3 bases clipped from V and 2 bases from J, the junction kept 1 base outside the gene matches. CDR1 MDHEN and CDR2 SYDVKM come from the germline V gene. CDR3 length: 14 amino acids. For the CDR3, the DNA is TGTGCCAGCAGTTTCCAGGGGGCCTACAATGAGCAGTTCTTC. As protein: CASSFQGAYNEQFF.

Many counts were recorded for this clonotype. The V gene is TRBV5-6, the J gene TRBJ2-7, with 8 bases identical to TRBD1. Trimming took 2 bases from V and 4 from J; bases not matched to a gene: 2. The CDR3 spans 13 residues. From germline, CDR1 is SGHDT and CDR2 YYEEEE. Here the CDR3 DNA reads TGTGCCAGCAGCTTTACAGGGGGATACGAGCAGTACTTC. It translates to CASSFTGGYEQYF.

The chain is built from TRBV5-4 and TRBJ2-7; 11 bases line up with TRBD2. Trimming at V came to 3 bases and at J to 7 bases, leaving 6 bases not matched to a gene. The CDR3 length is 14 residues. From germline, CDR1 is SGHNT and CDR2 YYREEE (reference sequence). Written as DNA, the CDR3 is TGTGCCAGCAGCTCCTTAGCGGGAGGGGGGGAGCAGTACTTC. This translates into CASSSLAGGGEQYF.

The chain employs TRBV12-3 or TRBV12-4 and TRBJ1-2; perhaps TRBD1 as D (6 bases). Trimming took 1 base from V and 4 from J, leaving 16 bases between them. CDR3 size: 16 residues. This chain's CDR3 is CASSLEGGGEAYGYTF. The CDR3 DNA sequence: TGTGCCAGCAGTTTAGAGGGGGGGGGGGAGGCCTATGGCTACACCTTC.

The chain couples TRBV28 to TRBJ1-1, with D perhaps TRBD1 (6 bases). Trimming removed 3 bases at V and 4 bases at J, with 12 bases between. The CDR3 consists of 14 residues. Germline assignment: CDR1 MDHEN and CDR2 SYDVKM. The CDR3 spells CASSFRGAGTEAFF. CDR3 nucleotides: TGTGCCAGCAGTTTTCGGGGGGCGGGCACTGAAGCTTTCTTT.

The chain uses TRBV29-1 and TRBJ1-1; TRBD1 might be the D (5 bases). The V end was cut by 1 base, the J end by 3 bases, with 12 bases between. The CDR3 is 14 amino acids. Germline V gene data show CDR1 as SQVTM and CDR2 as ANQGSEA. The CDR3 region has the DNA TGCAGCGTTGAAGGGTTTACGGGGGACACTGAAGCTTTCTTT. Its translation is CSVEGFTGDTEAFF.

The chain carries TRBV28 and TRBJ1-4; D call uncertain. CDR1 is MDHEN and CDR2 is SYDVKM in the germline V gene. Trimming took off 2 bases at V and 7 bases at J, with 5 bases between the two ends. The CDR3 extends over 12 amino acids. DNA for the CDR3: TGTGCCAGCAGTTTACCGAGTGAAAAACTGTTTTTT. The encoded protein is CASSLPSEKLFF.

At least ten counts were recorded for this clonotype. The CDR3 nucleotides read TGCGCCAGCAGTGAGATTGGTCAGGGCCCTCCATACACTGAAGCTTTCTTT. It translates to CASSEIGQGPPYTEAFF. The chain recombines TRBV10-2 with TRBJ1-1, with D tentatively TRBD1 (5 bases). This CDR3 spans 17 amino acids. V was shortened by 2 bases and J by 3 bases, with 19 bases between the two germline ends. Per the germline V gene, CDR1 is WSHSY and CDR2 is SAAADI.

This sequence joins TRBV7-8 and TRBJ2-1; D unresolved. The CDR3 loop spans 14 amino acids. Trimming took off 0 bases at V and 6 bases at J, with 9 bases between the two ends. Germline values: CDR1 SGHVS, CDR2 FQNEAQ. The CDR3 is CASSLATPGNEQFF. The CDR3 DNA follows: TGTGCCAGCAGCTTAGCCACTCCCGGCAATGAGCAGTTCTTC. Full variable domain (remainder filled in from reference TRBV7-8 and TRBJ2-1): GAGVSQSPRYKVAKRGQDVALRCDPISGHVSLFWYQQALGQGPEFLTYFQNEAQLDKSGLPSDRFFAERPEGSVSTLKIQRTQQEDSAVYLCASSLATPGNEQFFGPGTRLTVL.

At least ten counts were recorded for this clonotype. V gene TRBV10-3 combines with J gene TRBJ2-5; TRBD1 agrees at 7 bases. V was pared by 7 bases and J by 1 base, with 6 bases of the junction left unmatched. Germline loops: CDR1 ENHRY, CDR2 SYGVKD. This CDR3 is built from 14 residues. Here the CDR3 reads CAINHRGIQETQYF. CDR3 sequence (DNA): TGTGCCATCAATCACAGGGGTATCCAAGAGACCCAGTACTTC.

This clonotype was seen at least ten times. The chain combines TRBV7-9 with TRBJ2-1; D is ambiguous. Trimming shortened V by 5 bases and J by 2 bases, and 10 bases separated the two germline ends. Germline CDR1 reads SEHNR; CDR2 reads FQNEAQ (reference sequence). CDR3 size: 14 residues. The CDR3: CASSPPGTYNEQFF. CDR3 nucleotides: TGTGCCAGCAGCCCCCCCGGAACCTACAATGAGCAGTTCTTC.

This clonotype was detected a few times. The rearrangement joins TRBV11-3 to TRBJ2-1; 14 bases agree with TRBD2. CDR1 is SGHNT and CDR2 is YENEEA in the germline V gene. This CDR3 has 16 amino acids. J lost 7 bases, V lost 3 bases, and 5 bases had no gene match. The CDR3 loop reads CASSFGLAGGRNEQFF. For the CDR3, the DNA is TGTGCCAGCAGCTTCGGACTAGCGGGAGGTAGGAATGAGCAGTTCTTC.

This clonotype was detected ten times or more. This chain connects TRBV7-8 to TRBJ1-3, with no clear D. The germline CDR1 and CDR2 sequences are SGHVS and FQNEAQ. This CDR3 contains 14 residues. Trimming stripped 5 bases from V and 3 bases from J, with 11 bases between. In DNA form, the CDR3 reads TGTGCCAGCAGCCCCACGGGTTTTGGAAACACCATATATTTT. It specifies CASSPTGFGNTIYF.

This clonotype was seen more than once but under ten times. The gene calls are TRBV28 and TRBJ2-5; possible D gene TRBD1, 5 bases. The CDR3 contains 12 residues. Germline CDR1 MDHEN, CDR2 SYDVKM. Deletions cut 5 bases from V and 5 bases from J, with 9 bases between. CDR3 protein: CASSKGRETQYF. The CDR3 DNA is TGTGCCAGCAGTAAGGGGCGGGAGACCCAGTACTTC.

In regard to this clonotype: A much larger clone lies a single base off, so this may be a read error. The CDR3 DNA is TGCGCCTGCAGCCAAGAGGTGACTAAGCAGTTCTTC. Amino acids: CACSQEVTKQFF. The chain couples TRBV4-1 to TRBJ2-1, with D perhaps TRBD2 (5 bases). CDR1 is MGHRA, CDR2 YSYEKL, per germline. The CDR3 spans 12 residues.

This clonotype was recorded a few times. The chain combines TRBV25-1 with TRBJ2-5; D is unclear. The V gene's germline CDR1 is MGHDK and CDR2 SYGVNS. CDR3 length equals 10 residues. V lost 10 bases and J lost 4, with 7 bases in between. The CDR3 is CATDRETQYF. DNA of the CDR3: TGTGCCACCGACCGAGAGACCCAGTACTTC. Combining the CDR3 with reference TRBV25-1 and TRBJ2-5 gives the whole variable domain EADIYQTPRYLVIGTGKKITLECSQTMGHDKMYWYQQDPGMELHLIHYSYGVNSTEKGDLSSESTVSRIRTEHFPLTLESARPSHTSQYLCATDRETQYFGPGTRLLVL.

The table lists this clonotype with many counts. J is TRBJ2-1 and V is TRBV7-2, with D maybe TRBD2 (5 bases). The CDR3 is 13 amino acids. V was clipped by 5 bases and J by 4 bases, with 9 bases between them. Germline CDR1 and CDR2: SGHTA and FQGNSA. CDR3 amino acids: CASSRTSYNEQFF. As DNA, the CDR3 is TGTGCCAGCAGCAGGACTTCTTACAATGAGCAGTTCTTC.

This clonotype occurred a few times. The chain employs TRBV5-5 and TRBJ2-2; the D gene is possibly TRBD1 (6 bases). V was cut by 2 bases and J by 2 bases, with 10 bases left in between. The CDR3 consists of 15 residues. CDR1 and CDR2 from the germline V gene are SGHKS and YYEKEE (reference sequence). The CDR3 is CASSLRQVNTGELFF. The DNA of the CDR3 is TGTGCCAGCAGCTTAAGACAGGTCAACACCGGGGAGCTGTTTTTT.

CDR3 region: CAIRDSYEQYF. CDR3 coding DNA: TGTGCCATCAGGGACAGCTACGAGCAGTACTTC. This chain uses TRBV10-3 with TRBJ2-7; maybe TRBD1 (6 bases). CDR1 ENHRY and CDR2 SYGVKD come from the germline V gene. V dropped 6 bases and J dropped 3 bases, with 6 bases sitting between them. This CDR3 is 11 amino acids long.

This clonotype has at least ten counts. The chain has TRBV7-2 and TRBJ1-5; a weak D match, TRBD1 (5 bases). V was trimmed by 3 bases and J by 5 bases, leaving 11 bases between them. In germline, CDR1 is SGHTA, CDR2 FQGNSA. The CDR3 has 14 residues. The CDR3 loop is CASSFWGVHQPQHF. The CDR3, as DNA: TGTGCCAGCAGCTTCTGGGGGGTACATCAGCCCCAGCATTTT.

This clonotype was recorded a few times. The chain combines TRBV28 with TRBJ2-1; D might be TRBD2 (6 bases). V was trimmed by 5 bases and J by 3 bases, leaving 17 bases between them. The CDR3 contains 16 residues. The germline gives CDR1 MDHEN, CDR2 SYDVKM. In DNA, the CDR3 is TGTGCCAGCAGTGGGGGTTCAGCGGGCCTCTACAATGAGCAGTTCTTC. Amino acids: CASSGGSAGLYNEQFF.

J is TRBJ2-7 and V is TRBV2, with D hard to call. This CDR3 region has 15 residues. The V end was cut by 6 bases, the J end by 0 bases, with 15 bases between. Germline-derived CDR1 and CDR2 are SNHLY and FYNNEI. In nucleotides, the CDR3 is TGTGCCAGCAGGGTAGTACAAGCTAGCTCCTACGAGCAGTACTTC. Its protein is CASRVVQASSYEQYF.

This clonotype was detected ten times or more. CDR3 residues: CSVPGRQETQYF. CDR3 nucleotide sequence: TGCAGCGTCCCAGGGAGACAAGAGACCCAGTACTTC. This chain links TRBV29-1 with TRBJ2-5, with D perhaps matching TRBD1 or TRBD2 (5 bases each). The CDR3 sequence is 12 residues long. Germline V lookup: CDR1 SQVTM, CDR2 ANQGSEA. Trimming removed 6 bases from V and 2 bases from J, with 10 bases in between.

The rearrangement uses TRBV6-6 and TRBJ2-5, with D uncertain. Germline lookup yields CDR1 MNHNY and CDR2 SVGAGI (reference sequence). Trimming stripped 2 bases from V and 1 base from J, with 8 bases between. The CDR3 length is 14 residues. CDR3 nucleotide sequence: TGTGCCAGCAGTTACGGGGTCCCCCAAGAGACCCAGTACTTC. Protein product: CASSYGVPQETQYF.

CDR3 protein: CASSLLDTDTQYF. The CDR3 DNA sequence: TGTGCCAGCAGCTTGTTGGATACAGATACGCAGTATTTT. This chain links TRBV5-6 with TRBJ2-3; D is unclear. Germline-derived CDR1 and CDR2 are SGHDT and YYEEEE. The CDR3 is made up of 13 amino acids. V lost 1 base to trimming and J lost 3 bases, with 6 bases between them.

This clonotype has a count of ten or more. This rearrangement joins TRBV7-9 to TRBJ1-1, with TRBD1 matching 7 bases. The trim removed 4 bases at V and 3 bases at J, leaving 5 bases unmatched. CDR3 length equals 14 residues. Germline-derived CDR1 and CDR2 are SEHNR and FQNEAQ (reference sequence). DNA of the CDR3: TGTGCCAGCAGCTCGGGACAGCTAGACACTGAAGCTTTCTTT. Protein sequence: CASSSGQLDTEAFF.